This passage covers 24 T cell receptor beta chains from one sample sequenced in a study of response to subunit inactivated influenza vaccine. TCRdb used MiXCR to reprocess the RT-PCR reads, holding one entry per CDR3 protein. The data hold fewer than 750,000 distinct CDR3 sequences, with approximately 15% observed a single time. The material sequenced was PBMCs from blood, taken roughly 12 days after vaccination. These receptors came from a man aged 45 to 65 who received an inactivated influenza vaccine.

This clonotype was found a few times. The rearrangement joins TRBV7-2 to TRBJ2-3; TRBD2 aligns across 12 bases. CDR1 and CDR2 from the germline V gene are SGHTA and FQGNSA. The length of the CDR3 is 16 residues. Losses at the gene ends were 4 bases for V and 6 bases for J; bases not matched to a gene: 8. CDR3 sequence: CASSWGLAGGSDTQYF. CDR3 bases: TGTGCCAGCAGCTGGGGACTAGCGGGCGGTTCGGATACGCAGTATTTT.

The genes are TRBV20-1 and TRBJ2-7, with 10 bases identical to TRBD2. The CDR3 contains 15 residues. In germline, CDR1 is DFQATT, CDR2 SNEGSKA (reference sequence). V trimming: 0 bases; J trimming: 5 bases; junction bases outside the gene matches: 7. The CDR3 sequence: CSARDLLLAGDEQYF. CDR3 DNA sequence: TGCAGTGCTAGAGATTTATTGCTAGCGGGAGACGAGCAGTACTTC.

This clonotype was detected a few times. The gene calls are TRBV7-8 and TRBJ2-7, with TRBD2 matching 8 bases. CDR1 is SGHVS, CDR2 FQNEAQ, per germline. V was clipped by 5 bases and J by 0 bases; unmatched bases: 9. CDR3 size: 16 residues. This CDR3 reads CASSPFPGGVSYEQYF. As DNA, the CDR3 is TGTGCCAGCAGCCCTTTCCCCGGGGGGGTCTCCTACGAGCAGTACTTC. Together with reference TRBV7-8 and TRBJ2-7, the CDR3 gives the full variable domain: GAGVSQSPRYKVAKRGQDVALRCDPISGHVSLFWYQQALGQGPEFLTYFQNEAQLDKSGLPSDRFFAERPEGSVSTLKIQRTQQEDSAVYLCASSPFPGGVSYEQYFGPGTRLTVT.

V and J are TRBV20-1 and TRBJ1-4; possible D gene TRBD1, 6 bases. CDR1 and CDR2 from the germline V gene are DFQATT and SNEGSKA (reference sequence). The V end was cut by 4 bases, the J end by 7 bases, with 10 bases between. This CDR3 contains 12 residues. CDR3 sequence: CSATDRTEKLFF. Here the CDR3 DNA reads TGCAGTGCTACCGACAGGACTGAAAAACTGTTTTTT.

This clonotype was seen a few times. The chain employs TRBV25-1 and TRBJ1-4; no firm D call. CDR3 length: 15 residues. Germline values: CDR1 MGHDK, CDR2 SYGVNS. V lost 1 base and J lost 8, with 14 bases in between. CDR3 DNA: TGTGCCAGCAGTGAATGGTTGGCAGGAGGCGAAAAACTGTTTTTT. It translates to CASSEWLAGGEKLFF.

V usage is TRBV4-3 and J usage is TRBJ2-2; the match to TRBD2 covers 9 bases. This CDR3 is 16 amino acids long. Trimming removed 1 base from V and 5 bases from J; junction bases left unmatched: 5. CDR1 is LGHNA and CDR2 is YSLEER in the germline V gene. The CDR3 protein is CASSQVVAGETGELFF. The CDR3 nucleotides are TGCGCCAGCAGCCAAGTGGTAGCGGGAGAGACCGGGGAGCTGTTTTTT.

This chain connects TRBV11-2 to TRBJ2-5; TRBD2 aligns across 7 bases. The ends lost 10 bases at V and 6 bases at J; junction bases unmatched: 11. Looked up from germline, CDR1 is SGHAT and CDR2 is FQNNGV. This CDR3 spans 13 amino acids. CDR3 loop: CATGTGGLQTQYF. In DNA form, the CDR3 reads TGTGCCACCGGGACCGGGGGGTTGCAGACCCAGTACTTC.

J is TRBJ2-5 and V is TRBV5-6; D could derive from TRBD1 or TRBD2 (5 bases each). The V end lost 1 base, the J end lost 5 bases, and 6 bases lay between the germline ends. This CDR3 contains 12 residues. Germline V gives CDR1 SGHDT, CDR2 YYEEEE. The CDR3 DNA follows: TGTGCCAGCAGCTTGTGGGGGGAGACCCAGTACTTC. Its translation is CASSLWGETQYF.

The V call is TRBV6-2 or TRBV6-3, the J call TRBJ2-1; a weak D match, TRBD2 (7 bases). This CDR3 region has 11 residues. V shed 7 bases and J shed 9 bases, with 10 bases lying between them. CDR1 and CDR2 from the germline V gene are MNHEY and SVGEGT. The chain's CDR3 is CASNAGAEQFF. In nucleotides, the CDR3 is TGTGCCAGCAATGCGGGGGCTGAGCAGTTCTTC.

This clonotype was observed a handful of times. This chain uses TRBV20-1 with TRBJ2-1, with D possibly matching TRBD1 (6 bases). Deletions cut 3 bases from V and 6 bases from J, with 15 bases between. This CDR3 has 14 residues. Germline CDR1 and CDR2: DFQATT and SNEGSKA (reference sequence). The CDR3 is CSASLSQGFNEQFF. The CDR3 nucleotides are TGCAGTGCTAGCCTTTCCCAGGGGTTCAATGAGCAGTTCTTC.

This rearrangement joins TRBV20-1 to TRBJ2-7, with 7 bases identical to TRBD1. J gave up 2 bases and V 0 bases, and 10 bases lay outside the gene matches. The CDR3 consists of 16 residues. The V gene's germline CDR1 is DFQATT and CDR2 SNEGSKA (reference sequence). The CDR3 nucleotides are TGCAGTGCTAGAGATTTGATTTCGGGACAGACCTACGAGCAGTACTTC. Translating it yields CSARDLISGQTYEQYF.

This clonotype has only a few counts. The chain has TRBV20-1 and TRBJ2-3, with 8 bases matching TRBD2. CDR1 DFQATT and CDR2 SNEGSKA come from the germline V gene (reference sequence). The CDR3 is 16 residues long. V gave up 3 bases and J gave up 4 bases; unmatched junction bases: 12. For the CDR3, the DNA is TGCAGTGCTAGGGGGACTAGTAAGGGAGGTGCAGATACGCAGTATTTT. Protein: CSARGTSKGGADTQYF.

This chain joins TRBV11-2 and TRBJ2-7; D uncertain. Germline V gives CDR1 SGHAT, CDR2 FQNNGV. Trimming took 0 bases from V and 3 from J, leaving 12 bases between them. The CDR3 loop spans 15 amino acids. CDR3 bases: TGTGCCAGCAGCTTAGACCCCGCAGCCGGCTACGAGCAGTACTTC. As protein: CASSLDPAAGYEQYF.

This clonotype was observed a handful of times. V gene TRBV6-5 combines with J gene TRBJ1-2, with a tentative D call TRBD1 (5 bases). The germline CDR1 and CDR2 sequences are MNHEY and SVGAGI. With 2 bases removed from V and 8 bases from J, the gap between germline ends came to 21 bases. The CDR3 length is 16 residues. CDR3: CASSYQAQGAGNGYTF. CDR3 DNA: TGTGCCAGCAGTTACCAAGCCCAGGGAGCCGGGAACGGCTACACCTTC.

This rearrangement joins TRBV6-5 to TRBJ2-1; 10 nucleotides line up with TRBD2. V shed 2 bases and J 10 bases; nucleotides not matched to a gene: 8. The germline CDR1 and CDR2 sequences are MNHEY and SVGAGI. This CDR3 is built from 15 residues. The CDR3 reads CASSYGAGGRQEQFF. The CDR3 coding sequence is TGTGCCAGCAGTTACGGAGCGGGGGGGCGCCAGGAGCAGTTCTTC.

CDR3 DNA: TGTGCCAGCAGCTTAGGGAGTTTGGGGAACAATGAGCAGTTCTTC. This gives the protein CASSLGSLGNNEQFF. The chain combines TRBV7-9 with TRBJ2-1; no definite D call. The germline V and J ends were trimmed by 1 base and 5 bases, with 12 bases remaining between them. The CDR3 totals 15 residues. Germline V gene lookup returns CDR1 SEHNR and CDR2 FQNEAQ (reference sequence).

There are a few counts of this clonotype. Written as DNA, the CDR3 is TGTGCCAGCAGTTACTCCGGGGGATACCCGGGGGGTGAGCAGTTCTTC. This gives the protein CASSYSGGYPGGEQFF. V and J are TRBV6-5 and TRBJ2-1; the match to TRBD2 covers 7 bases. The CDR3 runs 16 residues. V trimming: 0 bases; J trimming: 9 bases; junction bases outside the gene matches: 11. CDR1 and CDR2 from the germline V gene are MNHEY and SVGAGI.

This clonotype has a handful of counts. The chain combines TRBV20-1 with TRBJ2-5; 8 bases are a match to TRBD1. The length of the CDR3 is 15 residues. V shed 4 bases and J 7 bases; nucleotides not matched to a gene: 14. Looked up from germline, CDR1 is DFQATT and CDR2 is SNEGSKA (reference sequence). CDR3 protein: CSAKGQGAFFGTQYF. The CDR3 DNA reads TGCAGTGCTAAGGGGCAGGGGGCGTTTTTCGGGACCCAGTACTTC.

This clonotype was counted ten times or more. The V and J genes are TRBV4-3 and TRBJ2-3; D gene uncertain. CDR3 length: 14 residues. CDR1 and CDR2 (germline): LGHNA, YSLEER. V lost 1 base, J lost 5 bases, and 10 bases lay in between. As DNA, the CDR3 is TGCGCCAGCAGCCAAGTAGGAGCTGGAGATACGCAGTATTTT. Its protein product is CASSQVGAGDTQYF.

V usage is TRBV11-3 and J usage is TRBJ2-3; tentative D call: TRBD2 (5 bases). The V end lost 3 bases, the J end lost 1 base, and 11 bases lay between the germline ends. CDR3 size: 15 residues. Per the germline V gene, CDR1 is SGHNT and CDR2 is YENEEA. CDR3 in DNA: TGTGCCAGCAGCTTCGGGATCCGGGGCACAGATACGCAGTATTTT. Translation gives CASSFGIRGTDTQYF.

In this sample, this clonotype turned up a few times. The chain joins TRBV7-9 to TRBJ2-5; D remains unclear. The CDR3 has 14 residues. Looked up from germline, CDR1 is SEHNR and CDR2 is FQNEAQ (reference sequence). The V end lost 5 bases, the J end lost 1 base, and 11 bases lay between the germline ends. CDR3 protein: CASSPTRIQETQYF. The CDR3 DNA sequence: TGTGCCAGCAGCCCTACCCGGATCCAAGAGACCCAGTACTTC. The complete variable domain, with remaining parts taken from reference TRBV7-9 and TRBJ2-5, reads DTGVSQNPRHKITKRGQNVTFRCDPISEHNRLYWYRQTLGQGPEFLTYFQNEAQLEKSRLLSDRFSAERPKGSFSTLEIQRTEQGDSAMYLCASSPTRIQETQYFGPGTRLLVL.

This chain uses TRBV28 with TRBJ2-3; no clear D. The CDR3 runs to 14 residues. Germline V CDR1 and CDR2: MDHEN, SYDVKM. V lost 5 bases and J 6 bases, leaving 15 bases between the germline ends. The CDR3 nucleotides read TGTGCCAGCAGTCCCGGACCCGACCTGGATACGCAGTATTTT. Its translation: CASSPGPDLDTQYF.

This clonotype came up a few times. V usage is TRBV6-5 and J usage is TRBJ1-1; maybe TRBD1 (5 bases). The length of the CDR3 is 14 residues. V was trimmed by 4 bases and J by 1 base, leaving 10 bases between them. In germline, CDR1 is MNHEY, CDR2 SVGAGI. CDR3 nucleotide sequence: TGTGCCAGCAGTTCCTCGACAGCGAACACTGAAGCTTTCTTT. It translates to CASSSSTANTEAFF.

This clonotype turned up a few times. The rearrangement uses TRBV4-2 and TRBJ2-7; the match to TRBD1 covers 7 bases. With V trimmed by 1 base and J by 3 bases, 6 bases remained unmatched. Germline CDR1 reads LGHNA; CDR2 reads YNFKEQ. The CDR3 has 15 amino acids. CDR3 protein: CASSQGRGGGYEQYF. The CDR3 nucleotides are TGTGCCAGCAGCCAAGGAAGAGGGGGCGGCTACGAGCAGTACTTC.